The 23 T cell receptor beta chains given below trace back to one sample, sequenced in a study of blood T cell repertoires in COVID-19 (dated by TCRdb to about 2020). The protocol used for the library was the immunoSEQ multiplex PCR assay. Here the immuneACCESS table is served through TCRdb, limited to in-frame sequences with V and J called. Missing clones are a known gap in these copies; in checked studies unresolved V genes cover under half, and the rest lacks a known reason. The sample table records about 410,000 clones; approximately 90% of these occur just once. Roughly 1.6% of the sample is in the top ten clones. Sequencing input: peripheral blood. These receptors all come from a middle-aged woman with COVID-19, enrolled during active disease.

The rearrangement links TRBV9 to TRBJ2-4, with TRBD2 as a possible D gene (6 bases). This CDR3 has 14 residues. The germline gives CDR1 SGDLS, CDR2 YYNGEE. V lost 7 bases, J lost 7 bases, and 18 bases lay in between. The CDR3 DNA reads as TGTGCCAGCTCCCGGGACTCAATTCACAACATTCAGTACTTC. Its translation: CASSRDSIHNIQYF.

The chain carries TRBV27 and TRBJ1-2; maybe TRBD1 (6 bases). The CDR3 is 15 amino acids. The germline CDR1 and CDR2 sequences are MNHEY and SMNVEV (reference sequence). V lost 5 bases, J lost 7 bases, and 20 bases lay in between. The CDR3 loop reads CASSPWKQGNSGYTF. In DNA form, the CDR3 reads TGTGCCAGCAGTCCTTGGAAACAGGGAAATAGTGGCTACACCTTC.

V is TRBV30 and J is TRBJ1-2, with D possibly TRBD1 on 6 matching bases. The CDR3 sequence is 13 residues long. Germline CDR1 and CDR2: GTSNPN and SVGIG (reference sequence). Trimming shortened V by 1 base and J by 4 bases, and 10 bases separated the two germline ends. CDR3 in amino acids: CAWSEGGSYGYTF. CDR3 DNA sequence: TGTGCCTGGAGTGAAGGGGGAAGCTATGGCTACACCTTC.

This chain uses TRBV7-9 with TRBJ1-4; D is uncertain. The V end lost 5 bases, the J end lost 6 bases, and 13 bases lay between the germline ends. From germline, CDR1 is SEHNR and CDR2 FQNEAQ (reference sequence). CDR3 size: 14 residues. CDR3 loop: CASSPGSPDEKLFF. The CDR3, as DNA: TGTGCCAGCAGCCCCGGGTCCCCTGATGAAAAACTGTTTTTT.

The rearrangement joins TRBV5-1 to TRBJ2-7; 9 bases are shared with TRBD2. There are 17 residues in the CDR3. Germline-derived CDR1 and CDR2 are SGHRS and YFSETQ. Germline trimming cut 0 bases from V and 7 bases from J; bases unmatched to any gene: 14. In DNA, the CDR3 is TGCGCCAGCAGCTTGGCCGGAGACAGCCCGCTAGCGGGGGAGCAGTACTTC. This codes for CASSLAGDSPLAGEQYF.

J is TRBJ1-2 and V is TRBV6-2 or TRBV6-3; D is unclear. The germline V gene encodes CDR1 MNHEY and CDR2 SVGEGT. The CDR3 length is 11 residues. V was shortened by 4 bases and J by 7 bases, with 7 bases between the two germline ends. The CDR3 region is CASSSMAGYTF. The CDR3 coding sequence is TGTGCCAGCAGTTCCATGGCTGGCTACACCTTC.

This clone was picked up one time. This sequence joins TRBV28 and TRBJ2-4; D is ambiguous. Germline lookup yields CDR1 MDHEN and CDR2 SYDVKM. The V and J ends lost 7 bases and 6 bases respectively, with 13 bases between them. This CDR3 region has 13 residues. This CDR3 is CASTMRLRNIQYF. CDR3 nucleotide sequence: TGTGCCAGCACCATGAGGTTGAGAAACATTCAGTACTTC. The full variable domain, its missing parts supplied by reference TRBV28 and TRBJ2-4, is DVKVTQSSRYLVKRTGEKVFLECVQDMDHENMFWYRQDPGLGLRLIYFSYDVKMKEKGDIPEGYSVSREKKERFSLILESASTNQTSMYLCASTMRLRNIQYFGAGTRLSVL.

The rearrangement joins TRBV6-5 to TRBJ1-1, with 8 bases fitting TRBD1. Per germline, CDR1 MNHEY and CDR2 SVGAGI. CDR3 length: 16 amino acids. The trim removed 3 bases at V and 5 bases at J, leaving 11 bases unmatched. CDR3 amino acids: CASSYYPGGPGTEAFF. The CDR3 DNA sequence: TGTGCCAGCAGTTATTACCCAGGGGGCCCTGGTACTGAAGCTTTCTTT.

The chain employs TRBV18 and TRBJ2-1; TRBD1 matches at 7 bases. From germline, CDR1 is KGHSH and CDR2 LQKENI. The CDR3 totals 15 residues. With 3 bases clipped from V and 2 bases from J, the junction kept 4 bases outside the gene matches. CDR3 nucleotide sequence: TGTGCCAGCTCACCTGACAGGGTGGCCTACAATGAGCAGTTCTTC. This gives the protein CASSPDRVAYNEQFF.

Note on this clone: Other DNA sequences from this sample encode an identical CDR3 as well. This chain links TRBV3-1 (or the pseudogene TRBV3-2) with TRBJ2-7; 11 nucleotides line up with TRBD2. The germline V gene has CDR1 LGHDT and CDR2 YNNKEL (reference sequence). With V trimmed by 1 base and J by 4 bases, 0 bases remained unmatched. The CDR3 covers 14 residues. Here the CDR3 reads CASSQGLAGYEQYF. Here the CDR3 DNA reads TGTGCCAGCAGCCAAGGACTAGCGGGGTACGAGCAGTACTTC.

The chain links TRBV10-3 to TRBJ1-5, with D tentatively TRBD1 (6 bases). In germline, CDR1 is ENHRY, CDR2 SYGVKD. This CDR3 comprises 16 residues. V was cut by 0 bases and J by 6 bases, with 15 bases left in between. CDR3 amino acids: CAISESGGPTGQPQHF. In DNA, the CDR3 is TGTGCCATCAGTGAGTCGGGGGGGCCGACTGGTCAGCCCCAGCATTTT.

The rearrangement joins TRBV9 to TRBJ1-3; tentative D call: TRBD1 (6 bases). The CDR3 contains 15 residues. Trimming removed 4 bases at V and 2 bases at J, with 13 bases between. Germline CDR1 SGDLS, CDR2 YYNGEE. CDR3 sequence (DNA): TGTGCCAGCAGCCCTCGGACAGTCACTGGAAACACCATATATTTT. It encodes CASSPRTVTGNTIYF.

The V call is TRBV18, the J call TRBJ2-1; 12 bases are shared with TRBD2. The length of the CDR3 is 16 residues. Looked up from germline, CDR1 is KGHSH and CDR2 is LQKENI. V dropped 3 bases and J dropped 7; count of bases not matched to a gene: 7. The CDR3 sequence is CASSPLVLAGGNEQFF. The CDR3 region has the DNA TGTGCCAGCTCACCCTTGGTTCTAGCGGGAGGGAATGAGCAGTTCTTC.

This chain links TRBV28 with TRBJ2-5, with 11 bases aligning to TRBD2. The germline V gene encodes CDR1 MDHEN and CDR2 SYDVKM. J was trimmed by 5 bases and V by 7 bases; bases with no gene match: 9. The length of the CDR3 is 15 residues. This CDR3 is CASIGTSGPQETQYF. In nucleotides, the CDR3 is TGTGCCAGCATCGGGACTAGCGGCCCCCAGGAGACCCAGTACTTC.

The J gene is TRBJ2-2, the V gene TRBV24-1; perhaps TRBD2 as D (7 bases). The V gene's germline CDR1 is KGHDR and CDR2 SFDVKD. V was shortened by 5 bases and J by 5 bases, with 17 bases between the two germline ends. The CDR3 is 16 residues long. The CDR3 loop is CATSGPRGTKTGELFF. For the CDR3, the DNA is TGTGCCACCAGTGGGCCTAGGGGGACTAAGACCGGGGAGCTGTTTTTT.

The chain uses TRBV19 and TRBJ2-1, with 13 bases that match TRBD2. Losses at the gene ends were 3 bases for V and 6 bases for J; bases not matched to a gene: 5. The V gene's germline CDR1 is LNHDA and CDR2 SQIVND (reference sequence). The CDR3 contains 16 residues. The CDR3 reads CASSMELAGGPNEQFF. CDR3 coding DNA: TGTGCCAGTAGTATGGAACTAGCGGGAGGGCCCAATGAGCAGTTCTTC.

The rearrangement links TRBV6-5 to TRBJ2-1; 9 bases match TRBD1. This CDR3 region has 15 residues. The ends lost 6 bases at V and 4 bases at J; junction bases unmatched: 7. Germline loops: CDR1 MNHEY, CDR2 SVGAGI. The CDR3 region is CASRMGQGIYNEQFF. In nucleotides, the CDR3 is TGTGCCAGCAGGATGGGACAGGGCATTTACAATGAGCAGTTCTTC.

V usage is TRBV6-5 and J usage is TRBJ1-4; maybe TRBD1 (6 bases). Germline loops: CDR1 MNHEY, CDR2 SVGAGI. The CDR3 runs 14 residues. Trimming cost V 6 bases and J 13 bases, with 21 bases left between them. The CDR3 spells CASRTGSRGKRLFF. The CDR3 coding sequence is TGTGCCAGCAGAACAGGGTCGAGGGGAAAAAGACTGTTTTTT.

This chain links TRBV29-1 with TRBJ2-1; possible D gene TRBD2, 6 bases. From germline, CDR1 is SQVTM and CDR2 ANQGSEA. V lost 7 bases, J lost 11 bases, and 15 bases lay in between. The CDR3 has 11 residues. CDR3 nucleotide sequence: TGCAGCGGGACCCTCGGGAGTAAGCAGTTCTTC. It encodes CSGTLGSKQFF.

As for this clone: This CDR3 is also generated by other DNA sequences in the sample. The chain carries TRBV5-1 and TRBJ1-1; 7 nucleotides match TRBD1. The junction had 4 bases not matched to a gene; V was cut back by 2 bases and J by 0 bases. In germline, CDR1 is SGHRS, CDR2 YFSETQ. The CDR3 sequence is 15 residues long. This CDR3 reads CASSLRQGMNTEAFF. The CDR3 DNA reads as TGCGCCAGCAGCTTAAGACAGGGCATGAACACTGAAGCTTTCTTT. Based on the CDR3 plus reference TRBV5-1 and TRBJ1-1, the full variable domain is KAGVTQTPRYLIKTRGQQVTLSCSPISGHRSVSWYQQTPGQGLQFLFEYFSETQRNKGNFPGRFSGRQFSNSRSEMNVSTLELGDSALYLCASSLRQGMNTEAFFGQGTRLTVV.

CDR3 sequence: CASSFGQGTEKLFF. CDR3 sequence (DNA): TGCGCCAGCAGCTTCGGACAGGGGACTGAAAAACTGTTTTTT. V gene TRBV5-1 combines with J gene TRBJ1-4; TRBD1 matches at 9 bases. This CDR3 has 14 amino acids. Germline-derived CDR1 and CDR2 are SGHRS and YFSETQ. V dropped 2 bases and J dropped 7; count of bases not matched to a gene: 3.

The chain employs TRBV5-6 and TRBJ1-1, with a possible D match to TRBD1 (5 bases). This CDR3 comprises 15 residues. Deletions cut 4 bases from V and 2 bases from J, with 15 bases between. Germline CDR1 SGHDT, CDR2 YYEEEE. The CDR3, as DNA: TGTGCCAGCAGCCCCGGGGGGAGGGCCAACACTGAAGCTTTCTTT. It codes for CASSPGGRANTEAFF. The full variable domain, in which reference TRBV5-6 and TRBJ1-1 provide the parts outside the CDR3, is DAGVTQSPTHLIKTRGQQVTLRCSPKSGHDTVSWYQQALGQGPQFIFQYYEEEERQRGNFPDRFSGHQFPNYSSELNVNALLLGDSALYLCASSPGGRANTEAFFGQGTRLTVV.

This sequence joins TRBV19 and TRBJ2-1; the D gene is possibly TRBD1 (6 bases). Germline values: CDR1 LNHDA, CDR2 SQIVND (reference sequence). The CDR3 sequence is 13 residues long. Trimming removed 7 bases from V and 7 bases from J, with 14 bases in between. The CDR3, as DNA: TGTGCCAGTACCTCTTCTACAGGGAATGAGCAGTTCTTC. This translates into CASTSSTGNEQFF.